The rows below give T cell receptor beta chains drawn from one sample of a study of T cell responses to AZD1222 COVID-19 vaccine. Assay used: immunoSEQ multiplex PCR; TCRdb lists only in-frame clones, some missing. The repertoire holds over 150,000 clones, 70% to 90% seen once, with about 6% in the top ten. The specimen was peripheral blood, collected on day 0 of AZD1222 vaccination. The receptors stem from an adult in good health. The CDR3 runs from the conserved cysteine through the conserved F or W.

CDR3 protein	V gene	J gene
CASSIHGQAYGYTF	TRBV19	TRBJ1-2
CASSPGRLGETQYF	TRBV6-5	TRBJ2-5
CASSFGGFSNQPQHF	TRBV28	TRBJ1-5
CASSYGGRLHEQFF	TRBV6-2/TRBV6-3	TRBJ2-1
CASSPWTGQAYNEQFF	TRBV3-1/TRBV3-2	TRBJ2-1
CASSGRDRAGEKLFF	TRBV25-1	TRBJ1-4
CASSYSGGLYEQYF	TRBV28	TRBJ2-7
CASSLLAGVGNEQFF	TRBV7-2	TRBJ2-1
CASRNKGGYTF	TRBV12-3/TRBV12-4	TRBJ1-2
CAISDGTKNTGELFF	TRBV10-3	TRBJ2-2
CASSLSSGGRVYEQYF	TRBV28	TRBJ2-7
CASSYLTSGGPDTQYF	TRBV6-6	TRBJ2-3
CASSLSSSYEQYF	TRBV7-2	TRBJ2-7
CASSERPDTSYEQYF	TRBV7-2	TRBJ2-7
CASSLSVIWTGTEGYTF	TRBV27	TRBJ1-2
CATLQGMSNQPQHF	TRBV28	TRBJ1-5
CASSSPPQTGNTEAFF	TRBV6-5	TRBJ1-1
CAIGRLQETQYF	TRBV6-5	TRBJ2-5
CASSKGRSDSGNTIYF	TRBV19	TRBJ1-3
CATYLTSGSYEQYF	TRBV28	TRBJ2-7
CASSLVGQPQHF	TRBV27	TRBJ1-5
CASSPGPNGNQPQHF	TRBV11-2	TRBJ1-5
CASSWQGARLKQPQHF	TRBV28	TRBJ1-5
CASSYSSYNSPLHF	TRBV19	TRBJ1-6
CASSPGRVALQETQYF	TRBV7-9	TRBJ2-5
CASSFRSNTGELFF	TRBV7-2	TRBJ2-2
CAWSVGFRGLLTYEQYF	TRBV30	TRBJ2-7
CASSPVSPDTQYF	TRBV6-5	TRBJ2-3
CASSRQSTGELFF	TRBV3-1/TRBV3-2	TRBJ2-2
CASSRDRDTPVQYF	TRBV5-1	TRBJ2-7
CASSITNNSPLHF	TRBV19	TRBJ1-6
CATSDPGRANYGYTF	TRBV24-1	TRBJ1-2
CASSLPAASGGSDTQYF	TRBV5-1	TRBJ2-3
CASNVGDRGYGYTF	TRBV2	TRBJ1-2
CASSQDPPQRGGRNEQFF	TRBV3-1/TRBV3-2	TRBJ2-1
CASTQGLSNQPQHF	TRBV28	TRBJ1-5
CASSPPGLRTGELFF	TRBV6-5	TRBJ2-2
CASIADRGGPYEQYF	TRBV2	TRBJ2-7
CASNAGTGYQETQYF	TRBV9	TRBJ2-5
CASSLAGASGGYTF	TRBV5-6	TRBJ1-2
CASSQDGAGVETQYF	TRBV4-1	TRBJ2-5
CAWIFGAGNTIYF	TRBV30	TRBJ1-3
CSVEGLAGISYNEQFF	TRBV29-1	TRBJ2-1
CASSPRQGVSSYEQYF	TRBV7-6	TRBJ2-7
CASTPQNNEQFF	TRBV28	TRBJ2-1
CASSKQGAGANVLTF	TRBV2	TRBJ2-6
CASSLSESTEAFF	TRBV7-6	TRBJ1-1
CASSQTSASTDTQYF	TRBV11-2	TRBJ2-3
CSASLAGGGTNEKLFF	TRBV20-1	TRBJ1-4
CASSPDSSNQPQHF	TRBV6-5	TRBJ1-5
CARSPDLPFHETQYF	TRBV5-3	TRBJ2-5
CASSTTNRGSSYNSPLHF	TRBV21-1	TRBJ1-6
CASTPPQGAGNTIYF	TRBV28	TRBJ1-3